The 27 T cell receptor beta chains in this list originate from one sample, sequenced in a study of T cell clonality in common variable immunodeficiency. Their cognate antigens are unknown. Notes on the study in general: Common variable immunodeficiency TCR beta sequences reportedly had fewer deletions and N-nucleotide insertions.

Profiling relied on immunoSEQ multiplex PCR, and the TCRdb table lists in-frame clones only, not all of them. Observed in the sample are about 28,000 clones, none of them singletons. The specimen was peripheral blood mononuclear cells. The receptor source for this set is a human donor with common variable immunodeficiency.

As for this clone: The CDR3 end lies 3 residues beyond the end of the read and is filled in from the germline J gene. The chain combines TRBV5-1 with TRBJ1-1; 8 bases map to TRBD1. This CDR3 is 15 amino acids long. Germline values: CDR1 SGHRS, CDR2 YFSETQ. V lost 4 bases to trimming and J lost 0 bases; unmatched junction nucleotides: 5. The CDR3 spells CASSPPGQVNTEAFF. The sequenced part of the CDR3 DNA is TGCGCCAGCAGCCCGCCGGGACAGGTGAACACTGAA.

This clone has only a few counts. Sequencing ends 3 residues short of the CDR3 end; the germline J gene provides the rest. The V gene is TRBV19, the J gene TRBJ2-5; D unresolved. The CDR3 loop spans 13 amino acids. Trimming shortened V by 5 bases and J by 4 bases, and 11 bases separated the two germline ends. From germline, CDR1 is LNHDA and CDR2 SQIVND (reference sequence). The sequenced CDR3 bases are TGTGCCAGTAGTCGGCTGCCGGGAGAGACC. It yields the protein CASSRLPGET. The complete CDR3 reads CASSRLPGETQYF.

This clone was picked up a small number of times. CDR3 region: CASSVKMNTEAFF. The CDR3 bases that were read are TGTGCCAGCAGCGTTAAAATGAACACTGAA. The rearrangement joins TRBV2 to TRBJ1-1; D gene ambiguous. The CDR3 end is not reached by the read, which stops 3 residues before it; the germline J gene fills it in. The CDR3 runs 13 residues. Germline values: CDR1 SNHLY, CDR2 FYNNEI. With 6 bases removed from V and 0 bases from J, the gap between germline ends came to 8 bases. The whole variable domain, filled in from reference TRBV2 and TRBJ1-1, reads EPEVTQTPSHQVTQMGQEVILRCVPISNHLYFYWYRQILGQKVEFLVSFYNNEISEKSEIFDDQFSVERPDGSNFTLKIRSTKLEDSAMYFCASSVKMNTEAFFGQGTRLTVV.

This clone has more than one count but fewer than ten. The CDR3 end is not reached by the read, which stops 3 residues before it; the germline J gene fills it in. The chain joins TRBV19 to TRBJ2-2; TRBD2 matches at 10 bases. J lost 2 bases, V lost 4 bases, and 7 bases had no gene match. The CDR3 is 17 amino acids. Germline values: CDR1 LNHDA, CDR2 SQIVND (reference sequence). The CDR3 reads CASSTPWTSGNTGELFF. CDR3 DNA, as far as it was read: TGTGCCAGTAGTACCCCCTGGACTAGCGGAAACACCGGGGAG.

This clone was found many times. With the read ending 3 residues before the CDR3 end, the germline J gene is used to fill in that end. This chain links TRBV6-2 or TRBV6-3 with TRBJ2-3, with 7 bases matching TRBD2. J was trimmed by 7 bases and V by 6 bases; bases with no gene match: 10. The CDR3 extends over 14 amino acids. From germline, CDR1 is MNHEY and CDR2 SVGEGT. This chain's CDR3 is CASSHTSVKYTQYF. Incomplete CDR3 DNA: TGTGCCAGCAGCCATACTAGCGTCAAATATACG.

Comment on this clone: The read gets to within 3 residues of the CDR3 end, and the germline J gene fills in the rest. The chain carries TRBV19 and TRBJ2-3; perhaps TRBD2 as D (7 bases). The CDR3 has 15 amino acids. The V and J ends lost 2 bases and 1 base respectively, with 10 bases between them. CDR1 and CDR2 from the germline V gene are LNHDA and SQIVND (reference sequence). The part of the CDR3 DNA that was read is TGTGCCAGTAGTATATCGGGGGGCGGCACAGATACG. It codes for CASSISGGGTDT. The whole CDR3 sequence is CASSISGGGTDTQYF.

The CDR3 sequence: CASSLEPPNSYEQYF. The sequenced part of the CDR3 DNA is TGCGCCAGCAGCTTGGAGCCCCCTAATTCCTACGAG. V gene TRBV5-1 combines with J gene TRBJ2-7; D call uncertain. The observed sequence ends 3 residues before the CDR3 terminus, with the missing tail filled in from the germline J gene. The CDR3 spans 15 residues. Germline assignment: CDR1 SGHRS and CDR2 YFSETQ. The V end was cut by 0 bases, the J end by 1 base, with 11 bases between.

On this clone: The read comes to an end 3 residues before the CDR3 does, leaving the germline J gene to fill in the end. The chain has TRBV7-9 and TRBJ2-7, with a tentative D call TRBD2 (7 bases). Looked up from germline, CDR1 is SEHNR and CDR2 is FQNEAQ (reference sequence). This CDR3 has 13 amino acids. V was shortened by 3 bases and J by 5 bases, with 11 bases between the two germline ends. CDR3 protein: CASSFGGPHEQYF. CDR3 bases read: TGTGCCAGCAGCTTCGGGGGGCCCCACGAG.

This clone was detected a few times. The CDR3 end lies 3 residues beyond the end of the read and is filled in from the germline J gene. The sample holds other DNA sequences that translate to the same CDR3. The rearrangement links TRBV6-1 to TRBJ2-5; D is perhaps TRBD2 (5 bases). The CDR3 consists of 15 residues. Trimming stripped 1 base from V and 5 bases from J, with 14 bases between. CDR1 and CDR2 (germline): MNHNS, SASEGT. CDR3 sequence reads: CASSEVLAPGETQYF. Incomplete CDR3 DNA: TGTGCCAGCAGTGAAGTTCTAGCTCCCGGCGAGACC.

This clone has a count of ten or more. The read falls 3 residues short of the CDR3 end, and the missing part is taken from the germline J gene. The rearrangement joins TRBV7-3 to TRBJ2-7, with TRBD1 identical over 9 bases. CDR1 SGHTA and CDR2 FQGTGA come from the germline V gene. V trimming: 6 bases; J trimming: 4 bases; junction bases outside the gene matches: 4. The CDR3 runs to 13 residues. CDR3 DNA, as far as it was read: TGTGCCAGCAGTAACGGACAGGGGTACGAG. Translated: CASSNGQGYE. The entire CDR3 reads CASSNGQGYEQYF.

This clone was detected only a few times. The CDR3 goes on 3 residues after the read ends, and that part is filled in from the germline J gene. This same CDR3 is encoded by further DNA sequences in the sample. The chain carries TRBV7-6 and TRBJ2-5; 9 nucleotides align to TRBD1. CDR1 is SGHVS and CDR2 is FNYEAQ in the germline V gene. This CDR3 spans 14 amino acids. The junction had 2 bases not matched to a gene; V was cut back by 4 bases and J by 2 bases. The DNA read from the CDR3 is TGTGCCAGCAGCTCCGGGACAGGGCAAGAGACC. Its translation: CASSSGTGQET. The CDR3 in full is CASSSGTGQETQYF.

This clone has a count of ten or more. The read is 3 residues too short to cover the CDR3 end, so that end is filled in from the germline J gene. This chain connects TRBV20-1 to TRBJ2-7, with D possibly being TRBD2 (6 bases). Trimming left V 6 bases short and J 5 bases short, with 17 bases between. Per germline, CDR1 DFQATT and CDR2 SNEGSKA (reference sequence). The length of the CDR3 is 13 residues. CDR3 sequence reads: CSARGLSGDEQYF. CDR3 DNA (partial): TGCAGTGCCCGGGGACTCTCGGGGGACGAG.

In this sample, this clone turned up a few times. The sequenced fragment ends 3 residues before the CDR3 boundary, so the rest is inferred from the germline J gene. The chain links TRBV7-2 to TRBJ1-2; no reliable D call. The CDR3 loop spans 14 amino acids. V dropped 7 bases and J dropped 3 bases, with 15 bases sitting between them. CDR1 is SGHTA and CDR2 is FQGNSA in the germline V gene. The sequenced part of the CDR3 DNA is TGTGCCAGCAACGATAATCAGGATTACTATGGC. Protein sequence: CASNDNQDYYG. The full CDR3 sequence reads CASNDNQDYYGYTF.

This clone has more than one count but fewer than ten. The read ends 3 residues early relative to the CDR3; the germline J gene fills the gap. The J gene is TRBJ2-2, the V gene TRBV18, with TRBD1 matching over 7 bases. This CDR3 region has 12 residues. The germline gives CDR1 KGHSH, CDR2 LQKENI. V shed 8 bases and J 6 bases; nucleotides not matched to a gene: 3. The sequenced CDR3 bases are TGTGCCAGCCGAAGGGGGCCCGGGGAG. This gives the protein CASRRGPGE. The CDR3, in full, reads CASRRGPGELFF.

Many counts were recorded for this clone. Read sequence stops 3 residues before the CDR3 end, and the germline J gene provides the missing end. The chain links TRBV20-1 to TRBJ1-2; D remains unclear. The ends were cut back, 0 bases at V and 2 bases at J, with 13 bases in the middle. The CDR3 consists of 15 residues. Per the germline V gene, CDR1 is DFQATT and CDR2 is SNEGSKA (reference sequence). The part of the CDR3 DNA that was read is TGCAGTGCTAGAGATTCTTTCGCCACAAACTATGGC. Amino acids: CSARDSFATNYG. In full, the CDR3 is CSARDSFATNYGYTF.

This clone was seen only a few times. The read ends 3 residues early relative to the CDR3; the germline J gene fills the gap. This sequence joins TRBV2 and TRBJ1-1, with no clear D. V was clipped by 10 bases and J by 7 bases, with 13 bases between them. Germline V lookup: CDR1 SNHLY, CDR2 FYNNEI. CDR3 length: 11 amino acids. The DNA read from the CDR3 is TGTGCCATACAATCAGGCGATGAA. Residues: CAIQSGDE. The whole CDR3 is CAIQSGDEAFF.

This clone has ten or more counts. The read stops 3 residues short of the end of the CDR3; the missing end is completed from the germline J gene. The gene calls are TRBV30 and TRBJ2-3; D is uncertain. V was shortened by 4 bases and J by 4 bases, with 6 bases between the two germline ends. Looked up from germline, CDR1 is GTSNPN and CDR2 is SVGIG (reference sequence). The CDR3 spans 11 residues. The CDR3 spells CAWTPADTQYF. The part of the CDR3 DNA that was read is TGTGCCTGGACCCCGGCAGATACG.

This clone was counted many times. The CDR3 end falls 3 residues outside the read, so it is completed with the germline J gene. The rearrangement links TRBV7-3 to TRBJ2-1; tentatively, D is TRBD2 (6 bases). Germline CDR1 is SGHTA and CDR2 is FQGTGA. V was cut by 2 bases and J by 3 bases, with 8 bases left in between. The CDR3 has 14 residues. CDR3 amino acids: CASSLLGGYNEQFF. CDR3 DNA, as far as it was read: TGTGCCAGCAGCTTACTCGGGGGCTACAATGAG.

This clone showed up just a few times. The CDR3 end lies 3 residues beyond the end of the read and is filled in from the germline J gene. This sequence joins TRBV7-6 and TRBJ2-2, with a tentative D call TRBD2 (6 bases). V was trimmed by 5 bases and J by 4 bases, leaving 20 bases between them. The CDR3 has 17 residues. Germline V gene sequence: CDR1 SGHVS, CDR2 FNYEAQ. The sequenced CDR3 bases are TGTGCCAGCAGCCGGGCGGGGAGGAATGTGATCACCGGGGAG. The encoded protein is CASSRAGRNVITGE. The CDR3 in its entirety is CASSRAGRNVITGELFF.

Comment on this clone: The read stops 3 residues short of the end of the CDR3; the missing end is completed from the germline J gene. The V and J genes are TRBV7-9 and TRBJ1-1, with TRBD1 as a possible D gene (5 bases). Per germline, CDR1 SEHNR and CDR2 FQNEAQ (reference sequence). V was cut by 4 bases and J by 4 bases, with 13 bases left in between. This CDR3 region has 14 residues. The CDR3 bases that were read are TGTGCCAGCAGCTCCACGGGGGGGGTCACTGAA. Protein product: CASSSTGGVTE. The whole CDR3 region reads CASSSTGGVTEAFF.

This clone was seen a few times. The missing CDR3 end, 3 residues past where the read stops, is filled in from the germline J gene. The chain uses TRBV7-2 and TRBJ2-7; 8 bases align to TRBD1. The CDR3 spans 13 residues. Losses at the gene ends were 5 bases for V and 5 bases for J; bases not matched to a gene: 5. CDR1 and CDR2 from the germline V gene are SGHTA and FQGNSA. The sequenced part of the CDR3 DNA is TGTGCCAGCAGCGCCTGGACAGGGCACGAG. Its protein product is CASSAWTGHE. The CDR3, in full, reads CASSAWTGHEQYF.

This clone was recorded many times. The sequenced fragment ends 3 residues before the CDR3 boundary, so the rest is inferred from the germline J gene. The chain is built from TRBV18 and TRBJ2-5; possible D gene TRBD1, 7 bases. Trimming took off 2 bases at V and 2 bases at J, with 12 bases between the two ends. The CDR3 contains 15 residues. Per germline, CDR1 KGHSH and CDR2 LQKENI. This chain's CDR3 is CASSPWAGGQETQYF. Incomplete CDR3 DNA: TGTGCCAGCTCACCATGGGCAGGGGGGCAAGAGACC.

For this clone: The read gets to within 3 residues of the CDR3 end, and the germline J gene fills in the rest. The rearrangement uses TRBV2 and TRBJ2-7; TRBD1 might be the D (5 bases). Germline CDR1 is SNHLY and CDR2 is FYNNEI. Between the trimmed V and J ends, which lost 8 bases and 5 bases, there was a span of 10 bases. The CDR3 has 11 amino acids. The CDR3 is CASEKGNEQYF. CDR3 DNA, as far as it was read: TGTGCCAGCGAGAAGGGGAACGAG. Full variable domain (rest looked up from reference TRBV2 and TRBJ2-7): EPEVTQTPSHQVTQMGQEVILRCVPISNHLYFYWYRQILGQKVEFLVSFYNNEISEKSEIFDDQFSVERPDGSNFTLKIRSTKLEDSAMYFCASEKGNEQYFGPGTRLTVT.

This clone was counted many times. CDR3 sequence: CASSLFGGPAGELFF. CDR3 bases read: TGTGCCAGCAGCTTATTCGGGGGGCCAGCCGGGGAG. The chain couples TRBV7-2 to TRBJ2-2; weak D call: TRBD2 (7 bases). The CDR3 goes on 3 residues after the read ends, and that part is filled in from the germline J gene. This CDR3 contains 15 residues. The germline CDR1 and CDR2 sequences are SGHTA and FQGNSA. The V and J ends lost 2 bases and 6 bases respectively, with 13 bases between them.

This clone has just a few counts. The CDR3 DNA, read in part, is TGCGCCAGCAGCCCCGGGGGGGTTCAAGAGACC. This gives the protein CASSPGGVQET. The full CDR3 reads CASSPGGVQETQYF. This chain joins TRBV5-1 and TRBJ2-5; 8 bases agree with TRBD2. The read finishes 3 residues shy of the CDR3 end, and the germline J gene is used to complete it. The CDR3 spans 14 residues. V lost 4 bases to trimming and J lost 2 bases; unmatched junction nucleotides: 4. Germline V CDR1 and CDR2: SGHRS, YFSETQ.

The sample holds many counts of this clone. The read stops 3 residues short of the end of the CDR3; the missing end is completed from the germline J gene. The chain combines TRBV19 with TRBJ2-3, with TRBD2 as a possible D gene (6 bases). CDR3 length: 14 amino acids. Germline loops: CDR1 LNHDA, CDR2 SQIVND (reference sequence). Trimming stripped 3 bases from V and 4 bases from J, with 11 bases between. CDR3 DNA (partial): TGTGCCAGTAGTATGGGGGGAACTTCAGATACG. It encodes CASSMGGTSDT. The complete CDR3 protein is CASSMGGTSDTQYF.

The sample holds a few counts of this clone. The CDR3 is cut off 3 residues early in the read; its end comes from the germline J gene. J is TRBJ1-2 and V is TRBV19; 9 nucleotides agree with TRBD1. The CDR3 loop spans 13 amino acids. V dropped 6 bases and J dropped 7; count of bases not matched to a gene: 6. Germline CDR1 LNHDA, CDR2 SQIVND (reference sequence). CDR3 sequence reads: CASRPTGGSGYTF. The part of the CDR3 DNA that was read is TGTGCCAGTAGGCCCACAGGGGGCAGTGGC.